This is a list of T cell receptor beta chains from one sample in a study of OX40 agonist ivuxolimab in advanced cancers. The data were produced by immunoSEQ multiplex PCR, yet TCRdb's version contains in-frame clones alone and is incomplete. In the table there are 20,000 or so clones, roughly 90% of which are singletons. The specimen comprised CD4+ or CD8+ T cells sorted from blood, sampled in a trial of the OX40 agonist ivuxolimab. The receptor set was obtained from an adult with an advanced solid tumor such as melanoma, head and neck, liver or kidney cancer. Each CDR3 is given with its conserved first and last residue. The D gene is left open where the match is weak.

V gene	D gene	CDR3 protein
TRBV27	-	CASSLTKVNTEAFF
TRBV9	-	CASSVGGSKTEAFF
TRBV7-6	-	CASSLSRGNTEAFF
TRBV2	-	CASSPPGALAYNEQFF
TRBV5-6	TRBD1	CASSFGTGSNSPLHF
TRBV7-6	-	CASSLYGVSQETQYF
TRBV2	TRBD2	CASSAGLAGAETQYF
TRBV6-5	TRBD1	CASSTNRGAYNEQFF
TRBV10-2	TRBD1	CASSSTGGQQPQHF
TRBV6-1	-	CASRDTTPADTQYF
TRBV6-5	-	CASSFPGSSEAFF
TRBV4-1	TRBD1	CASSPRDSSYEQYF
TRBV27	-	CASSRRDQGAQETQYF
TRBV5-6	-	CASSPGVQETQYF
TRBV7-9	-	CASSLAEGMNTEAFF
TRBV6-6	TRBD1	CASSYEPGGSETQYF
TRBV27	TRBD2	CASRPGGAAHNEQFF
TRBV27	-	CASRPHLRGANTGELFF
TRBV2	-	CASTGRELTYEQYF
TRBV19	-	CASTQRGLLAFF
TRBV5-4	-	CASSWTQRDGSYGYTF
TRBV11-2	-	CASSFPRGLNTEAFF
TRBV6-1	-	CASKGSGRSPYEQYF
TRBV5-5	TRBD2	CASSLGRRGLAGEVYNEQFF
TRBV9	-	CASSAGFGGRGGYTF
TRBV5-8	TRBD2	CASSPRPREAGETQYF
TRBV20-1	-	CSAPTGGRAFF
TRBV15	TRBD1	CATSRGQSGIQGEQYF
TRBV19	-	CASSPRVSGNTIYF
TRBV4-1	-	CASSQGGGEQFF
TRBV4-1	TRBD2	CASSQVPGEGETQYF
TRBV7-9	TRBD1	CASSNRDRGEEETQYF
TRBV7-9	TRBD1	CASSSSTGAETQYF
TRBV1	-	CTSSPPQGRISTDTQYF
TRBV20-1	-	CSALSRGPRF
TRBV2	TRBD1	CASRTGTEAFF
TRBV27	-	CASSLLGNQPQHF
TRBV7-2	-	CASSLAGGGFGKLFF
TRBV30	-	CAWSVGGAEAFF
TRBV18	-	CASSPMLDGSSYNEQFF
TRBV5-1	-	CASSLGTFNEQFF
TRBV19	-	CASSRFSVDPKEQFF
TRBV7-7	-	CASSLGSGLHNEQFF
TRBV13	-	CASSPIGNEQFF
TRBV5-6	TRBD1	CASSFQGDDGYTF
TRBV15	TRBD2	CATSRDAGVGETQYF